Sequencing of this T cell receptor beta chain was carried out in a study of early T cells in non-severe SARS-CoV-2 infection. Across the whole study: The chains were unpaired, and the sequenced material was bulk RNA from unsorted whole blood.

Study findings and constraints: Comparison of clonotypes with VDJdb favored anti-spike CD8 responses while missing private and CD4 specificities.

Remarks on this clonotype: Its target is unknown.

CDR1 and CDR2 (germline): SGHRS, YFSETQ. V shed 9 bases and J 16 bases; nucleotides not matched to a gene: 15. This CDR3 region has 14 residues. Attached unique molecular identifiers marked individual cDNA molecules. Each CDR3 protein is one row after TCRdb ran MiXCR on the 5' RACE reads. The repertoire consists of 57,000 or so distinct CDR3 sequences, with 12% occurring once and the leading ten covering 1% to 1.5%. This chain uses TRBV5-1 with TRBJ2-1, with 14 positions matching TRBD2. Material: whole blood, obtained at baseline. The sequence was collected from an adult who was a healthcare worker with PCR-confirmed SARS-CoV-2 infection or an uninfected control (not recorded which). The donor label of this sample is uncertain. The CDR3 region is CATRRGTSGGAGFF. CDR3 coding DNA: TGCGCCACCCGCCGGGGGACTAGCGGGGGCGCAGGATTCTTC.